This T cell receptor beta chain derives from a study of T-cell memory formation after mild COVID-19. TCRdb re-analysed the 5' RACE reads in MiXCR, keeping a single row per CDR3 protein. This table has just under 150,000 distinct CDR3 sequences, over 6% appearing once. This clonotype was observed a few times. V was clipped by 6 bases and J by 8 bases; unmatched bases: 7. CDR1 and CDR2 (germline): MGHDK, SYGVNS. The CDR3 has 13 amino acids. This TCR was sampled from an adult woman who had mild COVID-19 (a few samples of this study predate the infection). Cell type and time point are not known. Input material: PBMCs or a T cell subset sorted from them (not recorded which). V is TRBV25-1 and J is TRBJ2-1, with 7 bases matching TRBD2. The CDR3 loop reads CASSFQRGDEQFF. In DNA, the CDR3 is TGTGCCAGCAGCTTCCAGCGGGGAGATGAGCAGTTCTTC.